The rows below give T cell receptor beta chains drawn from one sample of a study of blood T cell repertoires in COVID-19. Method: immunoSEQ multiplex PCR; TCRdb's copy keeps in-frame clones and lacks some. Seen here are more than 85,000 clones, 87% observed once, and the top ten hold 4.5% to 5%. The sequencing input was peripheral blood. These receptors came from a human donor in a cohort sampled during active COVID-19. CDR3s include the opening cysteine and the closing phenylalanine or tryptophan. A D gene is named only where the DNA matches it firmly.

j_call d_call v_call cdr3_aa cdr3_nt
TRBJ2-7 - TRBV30 CASKGLTYEQYF TGTGCCTCTAAGGGACTTACCTACGAGCAGTACTTC
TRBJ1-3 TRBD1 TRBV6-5 CASSYDRAGNTIYF TGTGCCAGCAGTTACGACAGGGCTGGAAACACCATATATTTT
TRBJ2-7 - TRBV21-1 CASSNPTSGRNYEQYF TGTGCCAGCAGCAACCCGACTAGCGGGAGGAACTACGAGCAGTACTTC
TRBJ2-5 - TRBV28 CASSLLQSTGETQYF TGTGCCAGCAGTTTATTACAGTCCACGGGGGAGACCCAGTACTTC
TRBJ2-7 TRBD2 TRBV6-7 CASIGGTYEQYF TGTGCCAGCATCGGGGGGACCTACGAGCAGTACTTC
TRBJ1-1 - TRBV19 CASSIDPGRSAEAFF TGTGCCAGTAGTATAGATCCAGGAAGATCGGCTGAAGCTTTCTTT
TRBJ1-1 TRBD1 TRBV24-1 CATSDGTGNEAFF TGTGCCACCAGTGATGGGACAGGCAATGAAGCTTTCTTT
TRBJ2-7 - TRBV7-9 CASSLGGRLEQYF TGTGCCAGCAGCTTAGGGGGCAGGCTCGAGCAGTACTTC
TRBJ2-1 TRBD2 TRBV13 CASSLGGGTSSFF TGTGCCAGCAGCTTAGGAGGGGGGACTAGCTCATTCTTC
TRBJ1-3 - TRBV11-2 CASSRRTFGSGNTIYF TGTGCCAGCAGCAGAAGGACTTTCGGCTCTGGAAACACCATATATTTT